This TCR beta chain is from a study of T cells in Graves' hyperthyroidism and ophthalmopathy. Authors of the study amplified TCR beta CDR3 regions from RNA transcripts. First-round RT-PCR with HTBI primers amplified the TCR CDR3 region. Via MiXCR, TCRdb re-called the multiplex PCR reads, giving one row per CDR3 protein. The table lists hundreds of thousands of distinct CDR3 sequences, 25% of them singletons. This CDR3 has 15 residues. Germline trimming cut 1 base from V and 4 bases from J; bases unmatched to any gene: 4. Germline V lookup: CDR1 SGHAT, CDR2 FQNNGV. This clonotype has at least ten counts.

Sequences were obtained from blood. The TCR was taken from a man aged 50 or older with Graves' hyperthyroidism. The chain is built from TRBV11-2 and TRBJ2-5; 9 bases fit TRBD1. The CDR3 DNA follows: TGTGCCAGCAGCTTAGGTGGACAGGGGCGAGAGACCCAGTACTTC. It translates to CASSLGGQGRETQYF.